This is a list of T cell receptor beta chains from one sample in a study of blood T cell repertoires in COVID-19. Assay used: immunoSEQ multiplex PCR; TCRdb lists only in-frame clones, some missing. This table has 200,000 to 250,000 clones, over 80% appearing once. What was sequenced was peripheral blood. These receptors were taken from a woman in her twenties or thirties with COVID-19, enrolled during active disease. Each CDR3 is given with its conserved first and last residue. A D gene is named only where the DNA matches it firmly. Clone size appears in some rows only: once, few, many, or a class for an expanded clone.

j_gene: TRBJ1-5
v_gene: TRBV2
d_gene: -
abundance: -
CDR3nt: TGTGCCAGTGGGGCGGGGATCAATCAGCCCCAGCATTTT
CDR3aa: CASGAGINQPQHF

j_gene: TRBJ2-7
v_gene: TRBV2
d_gene: TRBD2
abundance: -
CDR3nt: TGTGCCAGCAGAAGAGCGGGGGCCTCCTACGAGCAGTACTTC
CDR3aa: CASRRAGASYEQYF

j_gene: TRBJ2-1
v_gene: TRBV5-1
d_gene: -
abundance: -
CDR3nt: TGCGCCAGCAGCTTGGCCCCCCGCGCGTCGGACAATGAGCAGTTCTTC
CDR3aa: CASSLAPRASDNEQFF

j_gene: TRBJ2-1
v_gene: TRBV7-2
d_gene: TRBD2
abundance: -
CDR3nt: TGTGCCAGCAGCCTGCCTAGCGGGGGGGCTTACAATGAGCAGTTCTTC
CDR3aa: CASSLPSGGAYNEQFF

j_gene: TRBJ2-1
v_gene: TRBV6-5
d_gene: TRBD2
abundance: -
CDR3nt: TGTGCCAGCGGACTAGCGGGGTACAATGAGCAGTTCTTC
CDR3aa: CASGLAGYNEQFF

j_gene: TRBJ2-1
v_gene: TRBV7-2
d_gene: TRBD2
abundance: -
CDR3nt: TGTGCCAGCAGCCGCTACGCGGGAGCGAGTAGGAATGAGCAGTTCTTC
CDR3aa: CASSRYAGASRNEQFF

j_gene: TRBJ1-6
v_gene: TRBV28
d_gene: -
abundance: many
CDR3nt: TGTGCCAGCAGCGCCCGGGATAATTCACCCCTCCACTTT
CDR3aa: CASSARDNSPLHF

j_gene: TRBJ2-4
v_gene: TRBV2
d_gene: -
abundance: once
CDR3nt: TGTGCCAGCAGCACCACAGAAGCGGGCATTCAGTACTTC
CDR3aa: CASSTTEAGIQYF

j_gene: TRBJ1-4
v_gene: TRBV18
d_gene: -
abundance: -
CDR3nt: TGTGCCAGCTCCCGGAAGCAGGGTAATGAAAAACTGTTTTTT
CDR3aa: CASSRKQGNEKLFF

j_gene: TRBJ2-1
v_gene: TRBV12-3/TRBV12-4
d_gene: -
abundance: -
CDR3nt: TGTGCCAGCAGTTTTTTTGGGCACAATGAGCAGTTCTTC
CDR3aa: CASSFFGHNEQFF

j_gene: TRBJ2-5
v_gene: TRBV6-2/TRBV6-3
d_gene: TRBD2
abundance: -
CDR3nt: TGTGCCAGCAGTTACGCGGGAGGAGAGACCCAGTACTTC
CDR3aa: CASSYAGGETQYF

j_gene: TRBJ1-3
v_gene: TRBV9
d_gene: -
abundance: -
CDR3nt: TGTGCCAGCAGCGTACCCTCTGGGAGCTCTGGAAACACCATATATTTT
CDR3aa: CASSVPSGSSGNTIYF

j_gene: TRBJ2-5
v_gene: TRBV5-4
d_gene: -
abundance: once
CDR3nt: TGTGCCAGCAGCAAAAGGGGTGATTTAGAGACCCAGTACTTC
CDR3aa: CASSKRGDLETQYF

j_gene: TRBJ2-1
v_gene: TRBV6-2/TRBV6-3
d_gene: -
abundance: -
CDR3nt: TGTGCCAGCAGTTATTCCTTGGGGCATGCCACAGAGGCCTACAATGAGCAGTTCTTC
CDR3aa: CASSYSLGHATEAYNEQFF

j_gene: TRBJ2-3
v_gene: TRBV2
d_gene: TRBD2
abundance: -
CDR3nt: TGTGCCAGCCTGACTAGCGCCTTAGGCACAGATACGCAGTATTTT
CDR3aa: CASLTSALGTDTQYF

j_gene: TRBJ2-3
v_gene: TRBV10-3
d_gene: TRBD2
abundance: -
CDR3nt: TGTGCCATCAGTGCCGGGGGGTCAGATACGCAGTATTTT
CDR3aa: CAISAGGSDTQYF

j_gene: TRBJ1-4
v_gene: TRBV28
d_gene: TRBD1
abundance: -
CDR3nt: TGTGCCAGCAGTTTGCAGACAGGGGGAGGTGAAAAACTGTTTTTT
CDR3aa: CASSLQTGGGEKLFF

j_gene: TRBJ2-2
v_gene: TRBV9
d_gene: TRBD1
abundance: once
CDR3nt: TGTGCCAGCGGTGGGGACAGGGAGAGTACCGGGGAGCTGTTTTTT
CDR3aa: CASGGDRESTGELFF

j_gene: TRBJ2-5
v_gene: TRBV5-1
d_gene: -
abundance: -
CDR3nt: TGCGCCAGCAGCTTTTACACGGGACAAGAGACCCAGTACTTC
CDR3aa: CASSFYTGQETQYF

j_gene: TRBJ2-7
v_gene: TRBV27
d_gene: -
abundance: -
CDR3nt: TGTGCTATTCCTAAGGGGTGGGCATACGAGCAGTACTTC
CDR3aa: CAIPKGWAYEQYF

j_gene: TRBJ2-7
v_gene: TRBV28
d_gene: TRBD1
abundance: -
CDR3nt: TGTGCCAGCAGCCCGGACAGGGGTATTTCCTACGAGCAGTACTTC
CDR3aa: CASSPDRGISYEQYF

j_gene: TRBJ2-1
v_gene: TRBV25-1
d_gene: TRBD1
abundance: -
CDR3nt: TGTGCCAGCTGTCCAACTTCCGGGACAGTCAATGAGCAGTTCTTC
CDR3aa: CASCPTSGTVNEQFF

j_gene: TRBJ1-1
v_gene: TRBV7-9
d_gene: TRBD1
abundance: -
CDR3nt: TGTGCCAGCTCCGGACAGGGGGACACTGAAGCTTTCTTT
CDR3aa: CASSGQGDTEAFF

j_gene: TRBJ1-1
v_gene: TRBV6-5
d_gene: -
abundance: -
CDR3nt: TGTGCCAGCAGTTCAGAGCGGCGTGGAGCTTTCTTT
CDR3aa: CASSSERRGAFF

j_gene: TRBJ1-2
v_gene: TRBV3-1/TRBV3-2
d_gene: TRBD1
abundance: once
CDR3nt: TGTGCCAGCAGCCAAGATCCCACAGGGGTCTATGGCTACACCTTC
CDR3aa: CASSQDPTGVYGYTF

j_gene: TRBJ1-1
v_gene: TRBV28
d_gene: TRBD1
abundance: -
CDR3nt: TGTGCCAGCAGCATTACCGGGACAGGGGGCTTTCGGACTGAAGCTTTCTTT
CDR3aa: CASSITGTGGFRTEAFF

j_gene: TRBJ2-1
v_gene: TRBV4-2
d_gene: TRBD2
abundance: -
CDR3nt: TGTGCCAGCAGCCAAGAGGGACTAGCGGCGCGTTACAATGAGCAGTTCTTC
CDR3aa: CASSQEGLAARYNEQFF

j_gene: TRBJ1-4
v_gene: TRBV3-1/TRBV3-2
d_gene: -
abundance: -
CDR3nt: TGTGCCAGCAGCCAATACGGGGGGGTGACTAATGAAAAACTGTTTTTT
CDR3aa: CASSQYGGVTNEKLFF

j_gene: TRBJ2-1
v_gene: TRBV7-2
d_gene: -
abundance: -
CDR3nt: TGTGCCAGCAGCTTAGCCAGGGAACCCTACAATGAGCAGTTCTTC
CDR3aa: CASSLAREPYNEQFF

j_gene: TRBJ2-1
v_gene: TRBV7-3
d_gene: TRBD1
abundance: -
CDR3nt: TGTGCCAGCAGCGCGACAGGGTCGGGTGAGCAGTTCTTC
CDR3aa: CASSATGSGEQFF

j_gene: TRBJ2-5
v_gene: TRBV19
d_gene: -
abundance: -
CDR3nt: TGTGCCAGTAGTATTAATTTCGCGGGCAGCGAGACCCAGTACTTC
CDR3aa: CASSINFAGSETQYF

j_gene: TRBJ2-2
v_gene: TRBV5-1
d_gene: TRBD1
abundance: -
CDR3nt: TGCGCCAGCAGCCCCGACAGGGGGCTAGGCGGGGAGCTGTTTTTT
CDR3aa: CASSPDRGLGGELFF

j_gene: TRBJ1-1
v_gene: TRBV11-2
d_gene: -
abundance: once
CDR3nt: TGTGCCAGCAGCATCGGGACACAGAACACTGAAGCTTTCTTT
CDR3aa: CASSIGTQNTEAFF

j_gene: TRBJ2-7
v_gene: TRBV7-2
d_gene: TRBD2
abundance: -
CDR3nt: TGTGCCAGCAGCTTAAGGGGCCTAGCGGGGAGTCCCTACGAGCAGTACTTC
CDR3aa: CASSLRGLAGSPYEQYF

j_gene: TRBJ2-5
v_gene: TRBV5-1
d_gene: -
abundance: -
CDR3nt: TGCGCCAGCAGCTTCGACAGGAGGGAGACCCAGTACTTC
CDR3aa: CASSFDRRETQYF

j_gene: TRBJ1-1
v_gene: TRBV5-1
d_gene: -
abundance: -
CDR3nt: TGCGCCAGCAGGGCCCTCACAGGGCCGGAGACTGAAGCTTTCTTT
CDR3aa: CASRALTGPETEAFF

j_gene: TRBJ2-5
v_gene: TRBV21-1
d_gene: -
abundance: -
CDR3nt: TGTGCCAGCAGCCTACCAAAGCCCAGGAGGGAGACCCAGTACTTC
CDR3aa: CASSLPKPRRETQYF

j_gene: TRBJ1-6
v_gene: TRBV5-6
d_gene: TRBD1
abundance: -
CDR3nt: TGTGCCAGCAGTCTTGGACAGGGAGTTCCACCCCTCCACTTT
CDR3aa: CASSLGQGVPPLHF

j_gene: TRBJ1-1
v_gene: TRBV7-9
d_gene: -
abundance: -
CDR3nt: TGTGCCAGCAGCTGGGGGGACGGAGCTTTCTTT
CDR3aa: CASSWGDGAFF

j_gene: TRBJ2-2
v_gene: TRBV7-2
d_gene: -
abundance: -
CDR3nt: TGTGCCAGCAGCTTAGACAGGTCGAACACCGGGGAGCTGTTTTTT
CDR3aa: CASSLDRSNTGELFF

j_gene: TRBJ2-3
v_gene: TRBV10-3
d_gene: -
abundance: -
CDR3nt: TGTGCCATCAGTGGCCAGGTCAGCACAGATACGCAGTATTTT
CDR3aa: CAISGQVSTDTQYF

j_gene: TRBJ2-2
v_gene: TRBV7-9
d_gene: -
abundance: -
CDR3nt: TGTGCCAGCAGCACGGACAGGAACACCGGGGAGCTGTTTTTT
CDR3aa: CASSTDRNTGELFF

j_gene: TRBJ2-7
v_gene: TRBV5-4
d_gene: TRBD2
abundance: -
CDR3nt: TGTGCCAGCAGCTTGTCTCGCGGGGGGGCCGGAATACCCTACGAGCAGTACTTC
CDR3aa: CASSLSRGGAGIPYEQYF

j_gene: TRBJ1-5
v_gene: TRBV27
d_gene: -
abundance: few
CDR3nt: TGTGCCAGCAGTCCCCGGGGCAGGGGAGAACAGCCCCAGCATTTT
CDR3aa: CASSPRGRGEQPQHF

j_gene: TRBJ1-5
v_gene: TRBV29-1
d_gene: TRBD1
abundance: -
CDR3nt: TGCAGCGCCGGACAGGGGGACAATCAGCCCCAGCATTTT
CDR3aa: CSAGQGDNQPQHF

j_gene: TRBJ2-1
v_gene: TRBV28
d_gene: TRBD2
abundance: -
CDR3nt: TGTGCCAGCAGTTTCTTTTCCAGCGGGGACAATGAGCAGTTCTTC
CDR3aa: CASSFFSSGDNEQFF

j_gene: TRBJ2-1
v_gene: TRBV7-2
d_gene: TRBD1
abundance: few
CDR3nt: TGTGCCAGCAGCAGGGACAGGGGGAAGAGGCAGTTCTTC
CDR3aa: CASSRDRGKRQFF

j_gene: TRBJ2-5
v_gene: TRBV7-3
d_gene: TRBD1
abundance: -
CDR3nt: TGTGCCAGCAGCTTGGACAGGGCAGAGACCCAGTACTTC
CDR3aa: CASSLDRAETQYF